This T cell receptor beta chain was found in a study of cytomegalovirus exposure and HLA in healthy donors. At the level of the study: A data release that came early held 80 million or so unique TCRs from HLA-typed donors.

Study-wide results and caveats: TCR beta V- and J-gene trimming, according to a later analysis, was linked to a missense DCLRE1C variant. A few CMV-associated chains were confirmed in vitro to be specific for CMV antigens. Earlier analysis found most TCR beta V segments productive about 87% or about 30% of the time.

The primer mix had 60 Vbeta and 13 Jbeta primers. Profiled with immunoSEQ multiplex PCR; TCRdb holds only in-frame clones, not every one. The sample includes under 200,000 clones, about 75% of them seen just once. Of note for this clone: The antigen remains undetermined.

Germline CDR1 SEHNR, CDR2 FQNEAQ (reference sequence). V gave up 5 bases and J gave up 4 bases, with 12 bases separating them. This CDR3 has 13 residues. The clonotype comes from a male donor in good health and CMV-seropositive. The rearrangement uses TRBV7-9 and TRBJ2-7; possible D gene TRBD1, 7 bases. Sample: PBMCs. CDR3 sequence (DNA): TGTGCCAGCAGCGCTCCAGGGGGGTACGAGCAGTACTTC. It yields the protein CASSAPGGYEQYF.